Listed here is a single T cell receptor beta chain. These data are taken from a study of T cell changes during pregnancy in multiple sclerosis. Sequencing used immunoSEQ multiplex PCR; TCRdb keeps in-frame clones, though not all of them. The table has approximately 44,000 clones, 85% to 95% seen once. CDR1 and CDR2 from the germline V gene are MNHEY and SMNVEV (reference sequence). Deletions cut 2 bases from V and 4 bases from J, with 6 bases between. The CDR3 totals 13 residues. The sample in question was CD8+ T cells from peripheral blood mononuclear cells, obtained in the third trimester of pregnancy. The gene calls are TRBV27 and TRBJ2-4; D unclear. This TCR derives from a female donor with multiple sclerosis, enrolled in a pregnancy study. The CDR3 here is CASSLGRKNIQYF. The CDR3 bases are TGTGCCAGCAGTTTAGGCAGAAAAAACATTCAGTACTTC.